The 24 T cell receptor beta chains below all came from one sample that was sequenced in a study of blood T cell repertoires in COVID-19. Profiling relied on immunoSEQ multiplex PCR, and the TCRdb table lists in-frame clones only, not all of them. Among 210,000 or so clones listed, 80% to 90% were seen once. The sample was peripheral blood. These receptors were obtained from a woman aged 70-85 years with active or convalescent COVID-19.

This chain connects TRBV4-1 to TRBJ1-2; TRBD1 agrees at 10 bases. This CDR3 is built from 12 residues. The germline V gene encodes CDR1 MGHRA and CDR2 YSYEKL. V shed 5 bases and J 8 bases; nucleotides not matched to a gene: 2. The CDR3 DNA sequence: TGCGCCAGCAGCGACAGGGGGCGAGGCTACACCTTC. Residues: CASSDRGRGYTF.

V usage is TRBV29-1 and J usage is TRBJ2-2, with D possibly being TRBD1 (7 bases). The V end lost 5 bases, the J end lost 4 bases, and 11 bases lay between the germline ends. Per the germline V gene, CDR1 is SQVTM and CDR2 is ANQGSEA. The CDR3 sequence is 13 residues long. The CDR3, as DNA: TGCAGCGTTCACCAGGGGGGCACCGGGGAGCTGTTTTTT. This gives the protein CSVHQGGTGELFF.

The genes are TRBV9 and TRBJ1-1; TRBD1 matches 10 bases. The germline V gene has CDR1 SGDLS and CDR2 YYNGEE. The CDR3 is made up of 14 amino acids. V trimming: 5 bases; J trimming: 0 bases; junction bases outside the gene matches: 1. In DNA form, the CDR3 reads TGTGCCAGCAGGGGACAGGGGATGAACACTGAAGCTTTCTTT. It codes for CASRGQGMNTEAFF.

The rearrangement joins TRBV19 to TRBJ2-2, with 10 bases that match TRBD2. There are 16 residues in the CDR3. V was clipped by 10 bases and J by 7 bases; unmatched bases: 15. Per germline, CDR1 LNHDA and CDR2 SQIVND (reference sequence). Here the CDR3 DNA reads TGTGCCACCTCCCGACGAGCGGGAGGGAAAAACGGGGAGCTGTTTTTT. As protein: CATSRRAGGKNGELFF.

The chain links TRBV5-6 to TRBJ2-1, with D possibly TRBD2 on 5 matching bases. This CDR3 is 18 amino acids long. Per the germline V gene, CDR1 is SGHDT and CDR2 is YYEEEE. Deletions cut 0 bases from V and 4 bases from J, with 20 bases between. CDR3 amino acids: CASSLGRTRVYPYNEQFF. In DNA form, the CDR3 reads TGTGCCAGCAGCTTGGGTCGTACGCGGGTTTACCCTTACAATGAGCAGTTCTTC.

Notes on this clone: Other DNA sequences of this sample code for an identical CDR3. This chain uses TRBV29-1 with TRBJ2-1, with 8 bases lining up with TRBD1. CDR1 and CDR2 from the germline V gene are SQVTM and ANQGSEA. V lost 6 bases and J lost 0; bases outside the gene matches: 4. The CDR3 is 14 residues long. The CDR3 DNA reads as TGCAGCGTGGGGGACAGGTCCTCCTACAATGAGCAGTTCTTC. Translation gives CSVGDRSSYNEQFF.

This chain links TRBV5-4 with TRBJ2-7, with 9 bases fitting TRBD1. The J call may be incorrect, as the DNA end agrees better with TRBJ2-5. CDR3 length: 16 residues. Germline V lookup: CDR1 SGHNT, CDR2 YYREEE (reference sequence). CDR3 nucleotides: TGTGCCAGCAGCGGGAGGACAGGGGCTAAGGGTGAGACCCAGTACTTC. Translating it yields CASSGRTGAKGETQYF.

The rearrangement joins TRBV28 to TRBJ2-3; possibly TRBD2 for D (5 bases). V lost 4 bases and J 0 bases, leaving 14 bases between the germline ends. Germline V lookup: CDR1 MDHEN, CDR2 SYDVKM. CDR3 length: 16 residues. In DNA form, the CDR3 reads TGTGCCAGCAGTTCATCAGCGGAAACTAGCACAGATACGCAGTATTTT. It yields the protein CASSSSAETSTDTQYF.

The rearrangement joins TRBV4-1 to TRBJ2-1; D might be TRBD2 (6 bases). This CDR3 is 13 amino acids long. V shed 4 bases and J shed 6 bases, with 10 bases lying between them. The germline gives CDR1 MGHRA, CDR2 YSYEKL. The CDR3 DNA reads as TGCGCCAGCAGCCCCCTGGGGGGCAATGAGCAGTTCTTC. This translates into CASSPLGGNEQFF.

This CDR3 is CASGFPTGGRSGANVLTF. The DNA of the CDR3 is TGTGCTAGTGGTTTCCCCACAGGGGGTCGCTCTGGGGCCAACGTCCTGACTTTC. The genes are TRBV12-5 and TRBJ2-6; 8 nucleotides match TRBD1. Germline V gene data show CDR1 as LGHNT and CDR2 as FRNRAP. V was clipped by 3 bases and J by 0 bases; unmatched bases: 7. CDR3 size: 18 residues.

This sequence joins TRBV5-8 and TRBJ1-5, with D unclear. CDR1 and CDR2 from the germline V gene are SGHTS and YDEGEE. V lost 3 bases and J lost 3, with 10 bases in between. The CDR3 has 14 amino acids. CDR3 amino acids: CASSWAGINQPQHF. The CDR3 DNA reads TGTGCCAGCAGCTGGGCGGGTATCAATCAGCCCCAGCATTTT.

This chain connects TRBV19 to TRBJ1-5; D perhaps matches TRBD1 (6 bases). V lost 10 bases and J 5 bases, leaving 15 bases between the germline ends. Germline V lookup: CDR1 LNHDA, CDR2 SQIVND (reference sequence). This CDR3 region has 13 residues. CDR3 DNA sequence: TGTGCCACCCTCGGACAGTTCCATCAGCCCCAGCATTTT. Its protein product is CATLGQFHQPQHF.

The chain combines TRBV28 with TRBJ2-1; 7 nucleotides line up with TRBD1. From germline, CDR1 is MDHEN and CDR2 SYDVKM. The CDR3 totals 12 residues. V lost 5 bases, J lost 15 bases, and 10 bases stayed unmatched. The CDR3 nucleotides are TGTGCCAGCAGTCCCAATCGACAGGGACGGTTCTTC. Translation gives CASSPNRQGRFF.

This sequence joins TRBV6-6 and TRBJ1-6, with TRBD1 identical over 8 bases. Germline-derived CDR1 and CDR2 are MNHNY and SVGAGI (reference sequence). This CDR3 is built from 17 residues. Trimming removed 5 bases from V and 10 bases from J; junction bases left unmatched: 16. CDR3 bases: TGTGCCAGCAGTCTACAACAGCAGGGGGCGAGTAGGTCACCCCTCCACTTT. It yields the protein CASSLQQQGASRSPLHF.

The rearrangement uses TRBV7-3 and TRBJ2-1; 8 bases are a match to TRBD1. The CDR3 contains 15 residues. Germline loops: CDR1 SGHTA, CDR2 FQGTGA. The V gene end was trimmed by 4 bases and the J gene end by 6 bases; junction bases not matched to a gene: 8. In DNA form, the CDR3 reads TGTGCCAGCAGCTCCGGGACAGGAGGTTCCAATGAGCAGTTCTTC. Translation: CASSSGTGGSNEQFF.

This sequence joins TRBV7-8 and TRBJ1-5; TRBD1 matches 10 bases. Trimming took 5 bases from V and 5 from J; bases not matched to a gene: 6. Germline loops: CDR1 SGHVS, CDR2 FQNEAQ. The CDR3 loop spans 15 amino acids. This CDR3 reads CASSDLGQGYQPQHF. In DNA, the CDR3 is TGTGCCAGCAGCGACCTGGGACAGGGGTATCAGCCCCAGCATTTT.

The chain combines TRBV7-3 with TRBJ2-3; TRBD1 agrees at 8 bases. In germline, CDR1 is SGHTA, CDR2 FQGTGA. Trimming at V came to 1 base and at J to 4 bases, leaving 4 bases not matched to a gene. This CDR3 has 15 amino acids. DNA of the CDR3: TGTGCCAGCAGCTTAAGGACAGGGTGGGCAGATACGCAGTATTTT. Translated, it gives CASSLRTGWADTQYF.

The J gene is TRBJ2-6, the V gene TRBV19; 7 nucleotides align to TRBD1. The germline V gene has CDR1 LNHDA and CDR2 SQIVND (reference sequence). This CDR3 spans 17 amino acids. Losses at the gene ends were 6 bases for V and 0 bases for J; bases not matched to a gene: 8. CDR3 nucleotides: TGTGCCAGTAGAGGGCCGGGACAGAGCTCTGGGGCCAACGTCCTGACTTTC. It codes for CASRGPGQSSGANVLTF.

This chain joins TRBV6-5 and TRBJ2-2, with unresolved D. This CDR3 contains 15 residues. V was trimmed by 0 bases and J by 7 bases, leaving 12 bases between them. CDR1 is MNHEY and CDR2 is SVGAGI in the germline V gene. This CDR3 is CASSYSGRSSGELFF. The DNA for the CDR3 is TGTGCCAGCAGTTACTCAGGCAGGTCGAGCGGGGAGCTGTTTTTT.

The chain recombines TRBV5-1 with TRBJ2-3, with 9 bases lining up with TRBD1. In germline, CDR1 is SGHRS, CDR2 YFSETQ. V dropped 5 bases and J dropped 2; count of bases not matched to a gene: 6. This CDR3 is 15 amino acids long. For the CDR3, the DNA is TGCGCCAGCAGTTACGGACAGGGGTACACAGATACGCAGTATTTT. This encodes CASSYGQGYTDTQYF.

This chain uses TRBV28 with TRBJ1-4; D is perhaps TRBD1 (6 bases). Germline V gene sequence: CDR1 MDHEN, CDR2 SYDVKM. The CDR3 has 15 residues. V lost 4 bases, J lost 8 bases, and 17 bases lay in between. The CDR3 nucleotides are TGTGCCAGCAGTTGGGGGGGCGCCGGAAAGGAAAAACTGTTTTTT. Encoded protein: CASSWGGAGKEKLFF.

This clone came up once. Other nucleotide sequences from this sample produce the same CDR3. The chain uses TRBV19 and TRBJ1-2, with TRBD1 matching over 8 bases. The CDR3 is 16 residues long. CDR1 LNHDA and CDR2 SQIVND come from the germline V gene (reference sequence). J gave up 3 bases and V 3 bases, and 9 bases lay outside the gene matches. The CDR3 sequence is CASSIPGQGAYYGYTF. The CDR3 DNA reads TGTGCCAGTAGTATTCCGGGGCAGGGGGCATACTATGGCTACACCTTC.

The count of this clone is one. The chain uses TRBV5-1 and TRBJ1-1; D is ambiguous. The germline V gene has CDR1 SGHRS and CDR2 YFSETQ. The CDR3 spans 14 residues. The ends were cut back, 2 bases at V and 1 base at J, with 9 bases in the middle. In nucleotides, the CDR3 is TGCGCCAGCAGCTTCGGGGTGGGGAACACTGAAGCTTTCTTT. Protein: CASSFGVGNTEAFF.

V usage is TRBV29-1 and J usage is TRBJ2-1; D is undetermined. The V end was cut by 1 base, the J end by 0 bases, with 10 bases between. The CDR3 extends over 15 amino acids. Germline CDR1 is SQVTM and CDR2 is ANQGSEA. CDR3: CSVEVSQYSYNEQFF. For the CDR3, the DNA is TGCAGCGTTGAAGTTAGCCAATACTCCTACAATGAGCAGTTCTTC.